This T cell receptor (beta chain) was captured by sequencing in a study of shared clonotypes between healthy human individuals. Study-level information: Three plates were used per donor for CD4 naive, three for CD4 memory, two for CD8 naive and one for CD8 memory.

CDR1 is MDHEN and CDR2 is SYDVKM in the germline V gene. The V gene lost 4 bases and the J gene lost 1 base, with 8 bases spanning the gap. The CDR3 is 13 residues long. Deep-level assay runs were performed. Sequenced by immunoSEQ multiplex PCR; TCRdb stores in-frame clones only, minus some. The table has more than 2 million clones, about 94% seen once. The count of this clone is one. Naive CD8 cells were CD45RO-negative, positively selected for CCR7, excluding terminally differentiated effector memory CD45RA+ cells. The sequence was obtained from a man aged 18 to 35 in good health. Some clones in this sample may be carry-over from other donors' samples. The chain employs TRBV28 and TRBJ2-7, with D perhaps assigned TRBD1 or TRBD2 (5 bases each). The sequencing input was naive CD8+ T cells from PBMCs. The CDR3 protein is CASSSGASYEQYF. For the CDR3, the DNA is TGTGCCAGCAGTTCCGGGGCATCCTACGAGCAGTACTTC.